The sequence of this TCR beta chain was determined in a study of shared clonotypes between healthy human individuals. At the level of the study: Those who served as donors were a couple of women and three men between the ages of 18 and 49. CD4 naive and CD4 memory each took three plates per donor, while CD8 naive took two and CD8 memory one.

In the naive CD8 group, cells lacked CD45RO and were positively selected for CCR7, so terminally differentiated effector memory CD45RA+ cells were left out. The donor cohort consisted entirely of Caucasian adults residing in Nashville, Tennessee. The repertoire was sequenced with immunoSEQ multiplex PCR; TCRdb's copy has only in-frame clones and lacks some. Of 800,000 to 950,000 clones in the sample, approximately 96% were seen once. CDR3 size: 14 residues. Per the germline V gene, CDR1 is MNHEY and CDR2 is SVGAGI. V was shortened by 8 bases and J by 2 bases, with 12 bases between the two germline ends. This clone came up once.

This TCR was recovered from a man under 40 in good health. The material sequenced was naive CD8+ T cells sorted from blood. The chain uses TRBV6-5 and TRBJ2-2, with D possibly being TRBD2 (5 bases). The CDR3 loop is CASEGRSNTGELFF. CDR3 coding DNA: TGTGCCAGCGAGGGCAGGTCTAACACCGGGGAGCTGTTTTTT.